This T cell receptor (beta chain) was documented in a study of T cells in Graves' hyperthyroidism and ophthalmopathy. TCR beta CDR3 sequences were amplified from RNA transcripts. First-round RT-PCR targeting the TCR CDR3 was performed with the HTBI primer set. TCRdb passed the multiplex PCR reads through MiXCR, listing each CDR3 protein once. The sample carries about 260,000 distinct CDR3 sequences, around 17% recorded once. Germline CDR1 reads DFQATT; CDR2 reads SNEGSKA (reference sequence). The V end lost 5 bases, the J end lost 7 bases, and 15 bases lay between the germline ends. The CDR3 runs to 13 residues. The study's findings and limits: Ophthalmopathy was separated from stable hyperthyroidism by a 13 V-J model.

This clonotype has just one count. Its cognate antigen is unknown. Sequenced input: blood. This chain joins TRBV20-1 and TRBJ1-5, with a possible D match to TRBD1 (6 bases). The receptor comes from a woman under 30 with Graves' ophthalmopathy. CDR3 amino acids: CSASNRVEQPQHF. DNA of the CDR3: TGCAGTGCTTCTAACAGGGTGGAACAGCCCCAGCATTTT.